A selection of T cell receptor beta chains follows, all from one sample in a study of cytomegalovirus exposure and HLA in healthy donors. Here immunoSEQ multiplex PCR was the method, and the copy in TCRdb shows in-frame clones only, minus some. The table has 110,000 to 150,000 clones, about four fifths seen once; the top ten hold 2% to 2.5%. What was sequenced was PBMCs. Every receptor here comes from a man aged 25 to 45 in good health and CMV-seronegative. The CDR3 runs from the conserved cysteine through the conserved F or W. Fields, in order: J gene, V gene, D gene, clone size, CDR3 protein, CDR3 DNA. D genes are given only for firm matches. Clone size is given for some rows only: seen once, a few or many times, or a class if the clone is expanded.

j_call: TRBJ2-7
v_call: TRBV5-1
d_call: TRBD2
clone_size: .
cdr3_aa: CASSLRWAGGYIYEQYF
cdr3_nt: TGCGCCAGCAGCTTGAGGTGGGCGGGAGGCTACATCTACGAGCAGTACTTC

j_call: TRBJ2-1
v_call: TRBV5-1
d_call: .
clone_size: .
cdr3_aa: CASSHDIYNEQFF
cdr3_nt: TGCGCCAGCAGCCACGACATCTACAATGAGCAGTTCTTC

j_call: TRBJ1-2
v_call: TRBV19
d_call: .
clone_size: many
cdr3_aa: CASSIEAGVYGYTF
cdr3_nt: TGTGCCAGTAGTATTGAGGCGGGGGTGTATGGCTACACCTTC

j_call: TRBJ1-1
v_call: TRBV28
d_call: TRBD1
clone_size: few
cdr3_aa: CASSDGTGYKNTEAFF
cdr3_nt: TGTGCCAGCAGTGACGGGACAGGGTATAAGAACACTGAAGCTTTCTTT

j_call: TRBJ1-4
v_call: TRBV27
d_call: .
clone_size: .
cdr3_aa: CASSLRAPNEKLFF
cdr3_nt: TGTGCCAGCAGTTTGAGAGCCCCTAATGAAAAACTGTTTTTT

j_call: TRBJ2-7
v_call: TRBV23-1
d_call: .
clone_size: .
cdr3_aa: CASSPKLDSPYEQYF
cdr3_nt: TGCGCCAGCAGCCCAAAACTCGACAGCCCCTACGAGCAGTACTTC

j_call: TRBJ1-4
v_call: TRBV18
d_call: TRBD1
clone_size: .
cdr3_aa: CASSRDSNEKLFF
cdr3_nt: TGTGCCAGCTCACGGGACAGCAATGAAAAACTGTTTTTT

j_call: TRBJ2-5
v_call: TRBV5-6
d_call: TRBD2
clone_size: .
cdr3_aa: CASSAGVKETQYF
cdr3_nt: TGTGCCAGCAGCGCGGGAGTTAAAGAGACCCAGTACTTC

j_call: TRBJ2-7
v_call: TRBV5-1
d_call: TRBD1
clone_size: .
cdr3_aa: CASSLGQGPYEQYF
cdr3_nt: TGCGCCAGCAGCTTGGGACAGGGGCCCTACGAGCAGTACTTC

j_call: TRBJ1-6
v_call: TRBV29-1
d_call: .
clone_size: .
cdr3_aa: CSVEDQQNVEDSPLHF
cdr3_nt: TGCAGCGTTGAAGATCAACAAAATGTCGAAGATTCACCCCTCCACTTT

j_call: TRBJ2-3
v_call: TRBV6-4
d_call: TRBD2
clone_size: .
cdr3_aa: CASSPERGGTDTQYF
cdr3_nt: TGTGCCAGCAGTCCCGAGCGGGGGGGAACAGATACGCAGTATTTT

j_call: TRBJ2-7
v_call: TRBV11-2
d_call: .
clone_size: .
cdr3_aa: CASSSYRRDWGYEQYF
cdr3_nt: TGTGCCAGCAGCTCATACCGAAGGGACTGGGGCTACGAGCAGTACTTC

j_call: TRBJ1-4
v_call: TRBV6-5
d_call: .
clone_size: .
cdr3_aa: CASSSGGRSVSPIF
cdr3_nt: TGTGCCAGCTCCTCCGGGGGGCGCAGCGTTTCCCCCATTTTT

j_call: TRBJ2-3
v_call: TRBV19
d_call: TRBD1
clone_size: .
cdr3_aa: CASSPRGTGATNTDTQYF
cdr3_nt: TGTGCCAGTAGCCCACGAGGGACAGGGGCCACTAACACAGATACGCAGTATTTT

j_call: TRBJ1-6
v_call: TRBV28
d_call: .
clone_size: .
cdr3_aa: CASMGGTGTVPLHF
cdr3_nt: TGTGCCAGCATGGGAGGCACGGGTACTGTGCCCCTCCACTTT

j_call: TRBJ2-5
v_call: TRBV4-1
d_call: .
clone_size: .
cdr3_aa: CASSQDDNRETQYF
cdr3_nt: TGCGCCAGCAGCCAAGACGACAATCGAGAGACCCAGTACTTC

j_call: TRBJ2-7
v_call: TRBV9
d_call: .
clone_size: .
cdr3_aa: CASSVGYEQYF
cdr3_nt: TGTGCCAGCAGCGTCGGGTACGAGCAGTACTTC

j_call: TRBJ2-7
v_call: TRBV27
d_call: TRBD1
clone_size: .
cdr3_aa: CASSTGPSYEQYF
cdr3_nt: TGTGCCAGCTCGACAGGGCCCTCCTACGAGCAGTACTTC

j_call: TRBJ2-5
v_call: TRBV6-1
d_call: TRBD2
clone_size: .
cdr3_aa: CASSDLAGGKETQYF
cdr3_nt: TGTGCCAGCAGTGACCTAGCGGGAGGGAAAGAGACCCAGTACTTC

j_call: TRBJ1-2
v_call: TRBV4-1
d_call: TRBD1
clone_size: .
cdr3_aa: CASSQETRAQGAIYGYTF
cdr3_nt: TGCGCCAGCAGCCAAGAAACGAGGGCACAGGGGGCGATCTATGGCTACACCTTC

j_call: TRBJ1-1
v_call: TRBV7-9
d_call: .
clone_size: .
cdr3_aa: CASSRQGNTEAFF
cdr3_nt: TGTGCCAGCAGTCGGCAGGGGAACACTGAAGCTTTCTTT

j_call: TRBJ1-4
v_call: TRBV19
d_call: .
clone_size: once
cdr3_aa: CASSISFGGLNEKLFF
cdr3_nt: TGTGCCAGTAGTATTAGTTTCGGGGGACTTAATGAAAAACTGTTTTTT

j_call: TRBJ1-1
v_call: TRBV4-1
d_call: TRBD1
clone_size: .
cdr3_aa: CASSPGTGVMNTEAFF
cdr3_nt: TGCGCCAGCAGCCCCGGGACAGGGGTCATGAACACTGAAGCTTTCTTT

j_call: TRBJ2-1
v_call: TRBV5-1
d_call: .
clone_size: once
cdr3_aa: CASSLARVEDEQFF
cdr3_nt: TGCGCCAGCAGCTTGGCCCGGGTTGAGGATGAGCAGTTCTTC

j_call: TRBJ2-7
v_call: TRBV30
d_call: .
clone_size: .
cdr3_aa: CAWSLGVGSYEQYF
cdr3_nt: TGTGCCTGGAGTCTCGGGGTCGGATCCTACGAGCAGTACTTC

j_call: TRBJ2-7
v_call: TRBV5-4
d_call: TRBD2
clone_size: once
cdr3_aa: CASSLGLAGGKNEQYF
cdr3_nt: TGTGCCAGCAGCCTCGGACTAGCGGGAGGGAAGAACGAGCAGTACTTC

j_call: TRBJ1-1
v_call: TRBV5-1
d_call: TRBD1
clone_size: .
cdr3_aa: CASSPTGGSGTEAFF
cdr3_nt: TGCGCCAGCAGCCCTACAGGGGGAAGTGGCACTGAAGCTTTCTTT

j_call: TRBJ1-3
v_call: TRBV6-6
d_call: TRBD1
clone_size: .
cdr3_aa: CASSQGTVLEGNTIYF
cdr3_nt: TGTGCCAGCAGTCAAGGGACAGTTCTCGAGGGAAACACCATATATTTT

j_call: TRBJ2-7
v_call: TRBV7-9
d_call: .
clone_size: few
cdr3_aa: CASSFQGYEQYF
cdr3_nt: TGTGCCAGCAGCTTCCAGGGCTACGAGCAGTACTTC

j_call: TRBJ1-1
v_call: TRBV6-1
d_call: .
clone_size: .
cdr3_aa: CASSESRGVNTEAFF
cdr3_nt: TGTGCCAGCAGTGAAAGCCGGGGGGTGAACACTGAAGCTTTCTTT

j_call: TRBJ2-5
v_call: TRBV28
d_call: .
clone_size: .
cdr3_aa: CASSHRPKVAVREGTQYF
cdr3_nt: TGTGCCAGCAGTCACCGCCCTAAGGTAGCGGTTCGCGAGGGGACCCAGTACTTC

j_call: TRBJ1-5
v_call: TRBV5-6
d_call: TRBD1
clone_size: .
cdr3_aa: CASNSGQGTQPQHF
cdr3_nt: TGTGCCAGCAACTCCGGACAGGGGACTCAGCCCCAGCATTTT

j_call: TRBJ1-5
v_call: TRBV2
d_call: .
clone_size: .
cdr3_aa: CASSDRASNQPQHF
cdr3_nt: TGTGCCAGCAGTGACAGGGCCTCCAATCAGCCCCAGCATTTT

j_call: TRBJ2-7
v_call: TRBV5-1
d_call: TRBD1
clone_size: .
cdr3_aa: CASSNSPGGAFYEQYF
cdr3_nt: TGCGCCAGCAGCAACTCCCCAGGGGGCGCGTTCTACGAGCAGTACTTC

j_call: TRBJ1-2
v_call: TRBV27
d_call: .
clone_size: .
cdr3_aa: CASSPGGGWDGYTF
cdr3_nt: TGTGCCAGCAGTCCCGGGGGGGGGTGGGATGGCTACACCTTC

j_call: TRBJ2-7
v_call: TRBV27
d_call: .
clone_size: .
cdr3_aa: CASSLRGRSSYEQYF
cdr3_nt: TGTGCCAGCAGTTTGAGAGGGCGGAGCTCCTACGAGCAGTACTTC

j_call: TRBJ2-1
v_call: TRBV7-6
d_call: .
clone_size: few
cdr3_aa: CASSLARGTGADEQFF
cdr3_nt: TGTGCCAGCAGCTTAGCGCGGGGTACTGGGGCGGATGAGCAGTTCTTC

j_call: TRBJ1-4
v_call: TRBV28
d_call: .
clone_size: .
cdr3_aa: CASRSPGLSNEKLFF
cdr3_nt: TGTGCCAGCAGGTCTCCGGGACTGAGTAATGAAAAACTGTTTTTT

j_call: TRBJ2-7
v_call: TRBV5-1
d_call: TRBD1
clone_size: once
cdr3_aa: CASSSQGNEQYF
cdr3_nt: TGCGCCAGCAGCTCACAGGGGAACGAGCAGTACTTC

j_call: TRBJ2-7
v_call: TRBV5-6
d_call: .
clone_size: .
cdr3_aa: CASSLYRVGSYEQYF
cdr3_nt: TGTGCCAGCAGCTTATACAGGGTAGGAAGCTACGAGCAGTACTTC

j_call: TRBJ2-7
v_call: TRBV5-1
d_call: TRBD1
clone_size: few
cdr3_aa: CASSDGQGIYEQYF
cdr3_nt: TGCGCCAGCAGCGACGGACAGGGAATCTACGAGCAGTACTTC

j_call: TRBJ2-2
v_call: TRBV2
d_call: .
clone_size: once
cdr3_aa: CASVDRMAGELFF
cdr3_nt: TGTGCCAGCGTAGACAGAATGGCCGGGGAGCTGTTTTTT

j_call: TRBJ2-2
v_call: TRBV4-1
d_call: TRBD2
clone_size: .
cdr3_aa: CASSQEVAGEPDTGELFF
cdr3_nt: TGCGCCAGCAGCCAAGAGGTAGCGGGAGAGCCGGACACCGGGGAGCTGTTTTTT

j_call: TRBJ2-1
v_call: TRBV27
d_call: .
clone_size: .
cdr3_aa: CASSLLAPYNEQFF
cdr3_nt: TGTGCCAGCAGTTTACTAGCCCCCTACAATGAGCAGTTCTTC

j_call: TRBJ1-3
v_call: TRBV9
d_call: TRBD1
clone_size: .
cdr3_aa: CASSVGQALGNTIYF
cdr3_nt: TGTGCCAGCAGCGTGGGACAGGCGCTAGGGAACACCATATATTTT

j_call: TRBJ2-5
v_call: TRBV4-1
d_call: .
clone_size: .
cdr3_aa: CASSQKEEETQYF
cdr3_nt: TGCGCCAGCAGCCAAAAGGAGGAAGAGACCCAGTACTTC

j_call: TRBJ1-6
v_call: TRBV11-1
d_call: TRBD1
clone_size: .
cdr3_aa: CASSMGQGYSPLHF
cdr3_nt: TGTGCCAGCAGCATGGGACAGGGGTATTCACCCCTCCACTTT

j_call: TRBJ1-2
v_call: TRBV18
d_call: TRBD1
clone_size: .
cdr3_aa: CASSLTRTGDYGYTF
cdr3_nt: TGTGCCAGCTCATTAACCCGGACAGGGGACTATGGCTACACCTTC

j_call: TRBJ2-5
v_call: TRBV5-1
d_call: TRBD1
clone_size: .
cdr3_aa: CASSLPQGVQETQYF
cdr3_nt: TGCGCCAGCAGCTTACCCCAGGGGGTACAAGAGACCCAGTACTTC

j_call: TRBJ2-1
v_call: TRBV5-1
d_call: TRBD1
clone_size: .
cdr3_aa: CASSLLFGDRTYNEQFF
cdr3_nt: TGCGCCAGCAGCTTGTTATTTGGGGACAGGACATACAATGAGCAGTTCTTC

j_call: TRBJ2-1
v_call: TRBV7-9
d_call: .
clone_size: .
cdr3_aa: CASAVNEQFF
cdr3_nt: TGTGCCAGCGCGGTCAATGAGCAGTTCTTC

j_call: TRBJ2-7
v_call: TRBV13
d_call: TRBD1
clone_size: once
cdr3_aa: CASSPPGGYEQYF
cdr3_nt: TGTGCCAGCAGCCCCCCAGGGGGCTACGAGCAGTACTTC

j_call: TRBJ2-7
v_call: TRBV27
d_call: .
clone_size: once
cdr3_aa: CASSLSAGYYEQYF
cdr3_nt: TGTGCCAGCAGTTTATCGGCAGGTTACTACGAGCAGTACTTC

j_call: TRBJ1-4
v_call: TRBV28
d_call: TRBD1
clone_size: .
cdr3_aa: CASSFGQGNEKLFF
cdr3_nt: TGTGCCAGCAGTTTTGGACAGGGTAATGAAAAACTGTTTTTT

j_call: TRBJ2-1
v_call: TRBV7-7
d_call: TRBD1
clone_size: .
cdr3_aa: CASSPTGADYNEQFF
cdr3_nt: TGTGCCAGCAGCCCGACAGGGGCGGACTACAATGAGCAGTTCTTC

j_call: TRBJ2-7
v_call: TRBV10-1
d_call: .
clone_size: .
cdr3_aa: CATTTGDGYEQYF
cdr3_nt: TGCGCCACAACGACAGGCGACGGCTACGAGCAGTACTTC